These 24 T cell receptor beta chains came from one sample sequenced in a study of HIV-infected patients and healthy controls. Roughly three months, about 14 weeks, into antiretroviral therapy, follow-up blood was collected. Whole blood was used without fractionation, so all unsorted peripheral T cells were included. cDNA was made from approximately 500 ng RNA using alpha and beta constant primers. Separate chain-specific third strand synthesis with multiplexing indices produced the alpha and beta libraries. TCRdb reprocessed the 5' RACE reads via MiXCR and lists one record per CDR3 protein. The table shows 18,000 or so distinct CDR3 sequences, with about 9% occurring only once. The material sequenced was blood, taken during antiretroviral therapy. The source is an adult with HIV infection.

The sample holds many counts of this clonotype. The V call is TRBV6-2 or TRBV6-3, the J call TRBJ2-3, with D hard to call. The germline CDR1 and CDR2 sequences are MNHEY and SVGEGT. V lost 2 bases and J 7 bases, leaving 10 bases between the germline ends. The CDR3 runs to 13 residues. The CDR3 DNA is TGTGCCAGCAGTTACCCGGCAGACTATACGCAGTATTTT. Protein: CASSYPADYTQYF.

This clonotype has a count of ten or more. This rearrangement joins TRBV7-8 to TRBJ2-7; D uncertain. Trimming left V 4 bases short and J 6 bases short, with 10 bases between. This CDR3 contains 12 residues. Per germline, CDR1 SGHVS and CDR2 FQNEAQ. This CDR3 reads CASSSDLREQYF. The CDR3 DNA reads TGTGCCAGCAGCTCGGACCTTCGCGAGCAGTACTTC.

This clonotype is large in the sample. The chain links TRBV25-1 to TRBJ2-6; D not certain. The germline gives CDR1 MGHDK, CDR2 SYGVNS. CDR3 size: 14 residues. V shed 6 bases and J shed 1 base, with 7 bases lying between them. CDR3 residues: CASSLGSGANVLTF. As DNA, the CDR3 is TGTGCCAGCAGCCTAGGGTCTGGGGCCAACGTCCTGACTTTC.

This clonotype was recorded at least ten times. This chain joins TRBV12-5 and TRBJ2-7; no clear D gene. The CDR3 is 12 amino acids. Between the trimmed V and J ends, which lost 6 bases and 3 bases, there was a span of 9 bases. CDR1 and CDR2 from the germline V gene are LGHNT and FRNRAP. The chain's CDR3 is CASGPSGYEQYF. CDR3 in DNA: TGTGCTAGTGGCCCTAGTGGCTACGAGCAGTACTTC.

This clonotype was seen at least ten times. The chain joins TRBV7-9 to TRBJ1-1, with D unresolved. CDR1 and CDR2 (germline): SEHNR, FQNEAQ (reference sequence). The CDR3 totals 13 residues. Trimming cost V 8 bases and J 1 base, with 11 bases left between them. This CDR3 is CASLDGENTEAFF. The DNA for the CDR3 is TGTGCCAGCTTGGACGGAGAGAACACTGAAGCTTTCTTT.

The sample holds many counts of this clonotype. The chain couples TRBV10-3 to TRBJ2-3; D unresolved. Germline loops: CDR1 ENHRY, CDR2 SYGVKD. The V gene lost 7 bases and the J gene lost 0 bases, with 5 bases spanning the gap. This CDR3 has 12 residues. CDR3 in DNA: TGTGCCATCAAAACTAGCACAGATACGCAGTATTTT. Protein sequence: CAIKTSTDTQYF.

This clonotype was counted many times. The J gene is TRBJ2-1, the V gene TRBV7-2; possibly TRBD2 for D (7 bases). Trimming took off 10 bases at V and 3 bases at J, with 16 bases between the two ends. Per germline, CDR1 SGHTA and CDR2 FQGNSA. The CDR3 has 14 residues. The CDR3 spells CATSGGGNYNEQFF. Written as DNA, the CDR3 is TGTGCCACGTCGGGGGGCGGGAACTACAATGAGCAGTTCTTC.

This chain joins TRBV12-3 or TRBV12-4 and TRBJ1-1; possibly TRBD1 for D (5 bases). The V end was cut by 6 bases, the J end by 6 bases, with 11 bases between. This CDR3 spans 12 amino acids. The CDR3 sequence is CASRPRGAEAFF. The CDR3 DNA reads TGTGCCAGCAGGCCCAGAGGGGCTGAAGCTTTCTTT.

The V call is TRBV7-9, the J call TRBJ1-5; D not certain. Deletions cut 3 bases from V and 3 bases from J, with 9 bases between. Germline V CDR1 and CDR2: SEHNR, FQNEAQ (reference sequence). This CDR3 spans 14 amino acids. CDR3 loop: CASSFAGSNQPQHF. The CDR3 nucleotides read TGTGCCAGCAGCTTTGCAGGATCCAATCAGCCCCAGCATTTT.

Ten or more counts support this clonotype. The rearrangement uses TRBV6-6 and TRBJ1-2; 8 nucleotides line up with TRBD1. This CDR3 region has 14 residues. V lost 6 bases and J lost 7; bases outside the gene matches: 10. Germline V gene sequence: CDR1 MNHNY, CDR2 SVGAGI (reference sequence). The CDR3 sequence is CASRFGQGEGGYTF. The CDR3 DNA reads TGTGCCAGCAGATTCGGACAGGGTGAGGGTGGCTACACCTTC.

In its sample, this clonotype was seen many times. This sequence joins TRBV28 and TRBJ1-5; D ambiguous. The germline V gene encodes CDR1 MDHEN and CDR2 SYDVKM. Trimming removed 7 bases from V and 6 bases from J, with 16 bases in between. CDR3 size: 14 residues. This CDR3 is CASTVPWEVQPQHF. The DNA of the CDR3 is TGTGCCAGCACGGTTCCCTGGGAGGTTCAGCCCCAGCATTTT.

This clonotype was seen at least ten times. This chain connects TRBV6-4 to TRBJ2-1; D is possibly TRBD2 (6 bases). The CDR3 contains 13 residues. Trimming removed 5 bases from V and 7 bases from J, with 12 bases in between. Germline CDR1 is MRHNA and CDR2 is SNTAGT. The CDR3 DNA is TGTGCCAGCAGTACGGGGGAGGCAAATGAGCAGTTCTTC. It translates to CASSTGEANEQFF.

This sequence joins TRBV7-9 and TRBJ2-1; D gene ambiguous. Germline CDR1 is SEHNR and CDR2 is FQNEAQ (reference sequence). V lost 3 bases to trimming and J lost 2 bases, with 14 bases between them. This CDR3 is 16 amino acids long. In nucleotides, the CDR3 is TGTGCCAGCAGCTTCTCCCCCAGGAGCCCCTACAATGAGCAGTTCTTC. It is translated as CASSFSPRSPYNEQFF.

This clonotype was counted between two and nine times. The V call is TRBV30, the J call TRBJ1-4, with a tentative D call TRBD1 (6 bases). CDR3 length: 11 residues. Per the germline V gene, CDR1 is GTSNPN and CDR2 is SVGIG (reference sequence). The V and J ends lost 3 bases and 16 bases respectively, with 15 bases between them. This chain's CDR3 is CAWSGPQGWFF. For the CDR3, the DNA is TGTGCCTGGAGCGGCCCACAGGGATGGTTTTTT.

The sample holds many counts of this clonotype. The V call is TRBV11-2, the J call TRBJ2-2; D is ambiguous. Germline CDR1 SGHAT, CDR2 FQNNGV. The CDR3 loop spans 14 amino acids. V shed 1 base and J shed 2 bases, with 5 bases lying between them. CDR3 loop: CASSLGLNTGELFF. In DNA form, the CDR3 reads TGTGCCAGCAGCTTAGGGCTAAACACCGGGGAGCTGTTTTTT.

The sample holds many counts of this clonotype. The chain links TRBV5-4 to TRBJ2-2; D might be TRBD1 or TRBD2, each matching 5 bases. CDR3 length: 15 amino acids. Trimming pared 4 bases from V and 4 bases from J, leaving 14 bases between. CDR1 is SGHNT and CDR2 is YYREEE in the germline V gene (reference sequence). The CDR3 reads CASSTVEGPTGELFF. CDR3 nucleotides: TGTGCCAGCAGCACCGTCGAGGGGCCCACCGGGGAGCTGTTTTTT. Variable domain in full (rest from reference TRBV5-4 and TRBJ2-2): ETGVTQSPTHLIKTRGQQVTLRCSSQSGHNTVSWYQQALGQGPQFIFQYYREEENGRGNFPPRFSGLQFPNYSSELNVNALELDDSALYLCASSTVEGPTGELFFGEGSRLTVL.

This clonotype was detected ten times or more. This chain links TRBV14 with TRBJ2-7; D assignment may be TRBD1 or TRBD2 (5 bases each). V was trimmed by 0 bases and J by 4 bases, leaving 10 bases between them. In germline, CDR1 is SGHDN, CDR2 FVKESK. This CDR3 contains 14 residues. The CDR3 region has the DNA TGTGCCAGCAGCCAAGAGGGGGTCTGGTACGAGCAGTACTTC. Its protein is CASSQEGVWYEQYF.

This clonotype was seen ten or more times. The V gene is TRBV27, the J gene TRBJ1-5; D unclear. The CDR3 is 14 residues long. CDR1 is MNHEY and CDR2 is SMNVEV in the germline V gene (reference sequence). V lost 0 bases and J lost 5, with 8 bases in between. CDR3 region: CASSLSGSHQPQHF. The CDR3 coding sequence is TGTGCCAGCAGTTTATCGGGCAGCCATCAGCCCCAGCATTTT.

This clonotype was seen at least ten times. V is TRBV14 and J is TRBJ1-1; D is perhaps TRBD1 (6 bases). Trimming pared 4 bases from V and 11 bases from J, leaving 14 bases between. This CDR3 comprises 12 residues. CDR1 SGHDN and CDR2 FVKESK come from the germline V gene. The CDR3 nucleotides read TGTGCCAGCAGCCGGGACACCCGGACGGCTTTCTTT. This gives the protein CASSRDTRTAFF.

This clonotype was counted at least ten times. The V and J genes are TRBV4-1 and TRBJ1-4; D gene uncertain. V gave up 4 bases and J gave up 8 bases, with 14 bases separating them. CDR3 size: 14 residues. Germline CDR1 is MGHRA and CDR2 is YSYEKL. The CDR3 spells CASSPREVGEKLFF. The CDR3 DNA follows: TGCGCCAGCAGCCCAAGGGAGGTAGGGGAAAAACTGTTTTTT.

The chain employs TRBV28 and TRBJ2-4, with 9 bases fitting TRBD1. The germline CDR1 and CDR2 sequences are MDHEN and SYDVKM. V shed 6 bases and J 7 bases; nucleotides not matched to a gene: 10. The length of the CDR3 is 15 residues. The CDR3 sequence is CASRTGTGYWNIQYF. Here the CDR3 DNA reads TGTGCCAGCAGGACCGGGACAGGGTACTGGAACATTCAGTACTTC.

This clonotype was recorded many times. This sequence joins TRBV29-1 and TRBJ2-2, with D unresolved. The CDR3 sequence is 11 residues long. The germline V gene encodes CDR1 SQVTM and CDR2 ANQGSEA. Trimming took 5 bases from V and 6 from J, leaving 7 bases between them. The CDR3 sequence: CSVRMSGELFF. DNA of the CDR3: TGCAGCGTTCGTATGTCCGGGGAGCTGTTTTTT.

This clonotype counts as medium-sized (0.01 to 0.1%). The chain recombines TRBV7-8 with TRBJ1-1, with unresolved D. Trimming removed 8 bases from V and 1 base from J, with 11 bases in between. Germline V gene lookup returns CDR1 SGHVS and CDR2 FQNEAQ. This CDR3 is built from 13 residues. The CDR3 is CASYPDPNTEAFF. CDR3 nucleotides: TGTGCCAGCTACCCGGACCCGAACACTGAAGCTTTCTTT.

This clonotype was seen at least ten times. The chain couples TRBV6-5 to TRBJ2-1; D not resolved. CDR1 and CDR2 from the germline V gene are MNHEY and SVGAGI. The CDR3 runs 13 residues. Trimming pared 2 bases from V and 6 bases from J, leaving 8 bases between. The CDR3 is CASSYLPVNEQFF. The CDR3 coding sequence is TGTGCCAGCAGTTACCTTCCCGTCAATGAGCAGTTCTTC.